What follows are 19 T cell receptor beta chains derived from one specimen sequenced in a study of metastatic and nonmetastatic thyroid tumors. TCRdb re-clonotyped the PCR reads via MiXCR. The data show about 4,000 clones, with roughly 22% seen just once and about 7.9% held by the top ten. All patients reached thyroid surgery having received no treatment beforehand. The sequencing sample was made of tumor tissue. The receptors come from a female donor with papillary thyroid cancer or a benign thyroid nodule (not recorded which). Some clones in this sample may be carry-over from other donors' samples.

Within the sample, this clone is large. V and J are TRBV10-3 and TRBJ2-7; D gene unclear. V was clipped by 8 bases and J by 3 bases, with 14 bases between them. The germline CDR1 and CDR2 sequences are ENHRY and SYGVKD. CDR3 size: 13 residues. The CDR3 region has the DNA TGTGCCATCGCCCCGGACGGAATCTACGAGCAGTACTTC. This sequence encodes CAIAPDGIYEQYF.

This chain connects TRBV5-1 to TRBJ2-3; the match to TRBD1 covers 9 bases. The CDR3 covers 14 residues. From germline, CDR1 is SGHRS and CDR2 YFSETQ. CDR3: CGCTSGQGTDTQYF. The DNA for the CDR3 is TGCGGGTGCACATCGGGACAGGGAACAGATACGCAGTATTTT.

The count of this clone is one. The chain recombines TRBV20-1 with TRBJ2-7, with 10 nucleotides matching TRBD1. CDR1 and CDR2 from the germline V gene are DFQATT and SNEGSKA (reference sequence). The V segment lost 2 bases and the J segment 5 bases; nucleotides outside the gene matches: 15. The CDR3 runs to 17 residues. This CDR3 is CSARSTGGAIDWDEQYF. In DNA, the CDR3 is TGCAGTGCTAGATCGACAGGGGGCGCGATTGACTGGGACGAGCAGTACTTC.

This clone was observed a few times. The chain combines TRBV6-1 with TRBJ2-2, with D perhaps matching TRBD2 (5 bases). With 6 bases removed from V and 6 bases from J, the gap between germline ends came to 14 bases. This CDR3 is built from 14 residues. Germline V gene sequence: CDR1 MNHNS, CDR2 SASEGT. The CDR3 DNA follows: TGTGCCAGCAGCCCGAACGGCGGGCCCGGGGAGCTGTTTTTT. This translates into CASSPNGGPGELFF.

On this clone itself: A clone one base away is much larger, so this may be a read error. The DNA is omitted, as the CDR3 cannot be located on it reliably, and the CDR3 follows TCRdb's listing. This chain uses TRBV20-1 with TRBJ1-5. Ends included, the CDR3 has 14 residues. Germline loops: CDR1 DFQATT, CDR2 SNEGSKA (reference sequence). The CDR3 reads CSAAWGGGTQPQHF.

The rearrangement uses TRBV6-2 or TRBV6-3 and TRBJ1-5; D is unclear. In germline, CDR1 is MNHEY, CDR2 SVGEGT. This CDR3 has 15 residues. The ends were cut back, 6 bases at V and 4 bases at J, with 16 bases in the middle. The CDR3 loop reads CASSSGGLGNQPQHF. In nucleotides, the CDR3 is TGTGCCAGCAGCTCGGGAGGGCTAGGGAATCAGCCCCAGCATTTT.

CDR3 in amino acids: CATSREGTAIEDEQFF. CDR3 sequence (DNA): TGTGCCACCAGCAGAGAAGGGACGGCCATCGAGGATGAGCAGTTCTTC. The chain has TRBV15 and TRBJ2-1, with D perhaps given as TRBD1 or TRBD2 (5 bases each). Trimming removed 0 bases from V and 8 bases from J, with 17 bases in between. Germline values: CDR1 LNHNV, CDR2 YYDKDF (reference sequence). CDR3 size: 16 residues.

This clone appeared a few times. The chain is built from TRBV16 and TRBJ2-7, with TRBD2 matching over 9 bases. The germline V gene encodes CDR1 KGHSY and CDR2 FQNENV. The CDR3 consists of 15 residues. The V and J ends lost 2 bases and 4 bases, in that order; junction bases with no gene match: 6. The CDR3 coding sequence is TGTGCCAGCAGCCAAATGACTAGCGGTGATTACGAGCAGTACTTC. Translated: CASSQMTSGDYEQYF.

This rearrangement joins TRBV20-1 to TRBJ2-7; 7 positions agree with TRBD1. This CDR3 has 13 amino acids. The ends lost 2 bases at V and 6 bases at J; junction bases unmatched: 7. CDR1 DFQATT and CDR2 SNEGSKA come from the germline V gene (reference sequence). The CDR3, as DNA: TGCAGTGCTAGATCCACGACAGGGTTCGAGCAGTACTTC. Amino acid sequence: CSARSTTGFEQYF.

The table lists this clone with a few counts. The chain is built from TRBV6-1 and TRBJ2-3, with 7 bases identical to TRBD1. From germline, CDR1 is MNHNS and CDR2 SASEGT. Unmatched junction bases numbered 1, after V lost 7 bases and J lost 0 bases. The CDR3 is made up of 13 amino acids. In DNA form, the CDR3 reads TGTGCCAGCAAGGGACAGAGCACAGATACGCAGTATTTT. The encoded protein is CASKGQSTDTQYF.

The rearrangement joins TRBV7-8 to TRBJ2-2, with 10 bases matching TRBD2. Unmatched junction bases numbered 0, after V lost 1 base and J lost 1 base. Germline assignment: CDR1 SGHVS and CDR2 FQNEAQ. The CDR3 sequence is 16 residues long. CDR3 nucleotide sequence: TGTGCCAGCAGCTTAGGACTAGCGGGGAACACCGGGGAGCTGTTTTTT. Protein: CASSLGLAGNTGELFF.

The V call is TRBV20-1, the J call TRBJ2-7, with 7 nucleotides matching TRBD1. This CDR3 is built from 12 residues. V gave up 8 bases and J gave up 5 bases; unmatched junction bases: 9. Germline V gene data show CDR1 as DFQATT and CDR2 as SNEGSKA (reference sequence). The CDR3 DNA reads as TGCAGTCCGACAGGGAAAAGCGACGAGCAGTACTTC. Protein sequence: CSPTGKSDEQYF.

For the CDR3, the DNA is TGCGCCAGCAGAACTAGCAGCTCCTACGAGCAGTACTTC. Protein sequence: CASRTSSSYEQYF. V and J are TRBV10-2 and TRBJ2-7; D perhaps matches TRBD2 (6 bases). Trimming cost V 6 bases and J 0 bases, with 9 bases left between them. Germline V CDR1 and CDR2: WSHSY, SAAADI. This CDR3 region has 13 residues.

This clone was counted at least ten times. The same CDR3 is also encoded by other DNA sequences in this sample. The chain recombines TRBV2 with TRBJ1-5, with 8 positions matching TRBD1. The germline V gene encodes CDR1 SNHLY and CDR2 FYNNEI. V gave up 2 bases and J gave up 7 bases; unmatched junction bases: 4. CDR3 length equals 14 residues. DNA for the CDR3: TGTGCCAGCAGTGAATGGACAGGGTGGCAGCCCCAGCATTTT. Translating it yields CASSEWTGWQPQHF.

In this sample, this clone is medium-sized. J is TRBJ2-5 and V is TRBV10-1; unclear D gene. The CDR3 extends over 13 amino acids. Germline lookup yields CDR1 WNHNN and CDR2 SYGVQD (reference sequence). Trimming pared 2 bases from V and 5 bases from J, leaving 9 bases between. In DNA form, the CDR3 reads TGCGCCAGCAGTGAGAACTCTTTGGAGACCCAGTACTTC. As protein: CASSENSLETQYF.

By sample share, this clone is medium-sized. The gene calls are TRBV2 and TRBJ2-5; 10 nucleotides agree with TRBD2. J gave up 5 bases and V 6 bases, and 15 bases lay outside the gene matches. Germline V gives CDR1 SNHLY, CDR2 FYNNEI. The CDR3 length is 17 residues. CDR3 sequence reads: CASSPGSGRASGETQYF. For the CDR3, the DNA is TGTGCCAGCAGCCCGGGGAGCGGGAGGGCCTCGGGGGAGACCCAGTACTTC.

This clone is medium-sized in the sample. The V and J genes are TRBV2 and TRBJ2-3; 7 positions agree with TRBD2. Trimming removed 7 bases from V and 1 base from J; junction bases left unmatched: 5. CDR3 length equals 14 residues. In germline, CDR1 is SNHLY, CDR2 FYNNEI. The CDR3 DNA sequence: TGTGCCAGCACTAGCGGAGGGGGCACAGATACGCAGTATTTT. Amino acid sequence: CASTSGGGTDTQYF.

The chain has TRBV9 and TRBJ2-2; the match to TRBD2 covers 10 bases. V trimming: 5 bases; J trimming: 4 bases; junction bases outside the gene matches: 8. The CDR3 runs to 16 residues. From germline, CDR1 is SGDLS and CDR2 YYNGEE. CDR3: CASSDLAGAGTGELFF. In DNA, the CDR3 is TGTGCCAGCAGTGACCTAGCGGGAGCCGGCACCGGGGAGCTGTTTTTT.

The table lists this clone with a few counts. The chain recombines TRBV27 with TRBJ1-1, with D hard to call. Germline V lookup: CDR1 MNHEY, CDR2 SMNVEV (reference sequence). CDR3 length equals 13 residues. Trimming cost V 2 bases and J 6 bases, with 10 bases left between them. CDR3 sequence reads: CASSLNRVAEAFF. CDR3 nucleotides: TGTGCCAGCAGTTTAAATAGGGTGGCTGAAGCTTTCTTT.